Listed below are T cell receptor beta chains from one sample, sequenced in a study of T-cell memory formation after mild COVID-19. TCRdb passed the 5' RACE reads through MiXCR, listing each CDR3 protein once. The profile shows 350,000 to 450,000 distinct CDR3 sequences, about 20% of them singletons. Sequencing input: PBMCs or a T cell subset sorted from them (not recorded which). These receptors came from an adult woman who had mild COVID-19 (a few samples of this study predate the infection). Cell type and time point are not known. Both conserved end residues are part of each CDR3. The order of the fields is D gene, CDR3 length, clone size, V gene, J gene, CDR3 protein, CDR3 DNA. A D gene is named only where the DNA matches it firmly. Some rows have no size entry. The others give once, few or many, or a class for an expanded clone.

TRBD2	17	few	TRBV5-1	TRBJ2-7	CASIGTTPGSGGYEQYF	TGCGCCAGCATCGGGACGACACCCGGTAGCGGGGGATACGAGCAGTACTTC
.	16	.	TRBV11-2	TRBJ1-1	CASTRGGTGRDTEAFF	TGTGCCAGCACCCGAGGGGGAACAGGGAGGGACACTGAAGCTTTCTTT
TRBD2	17	.	TRBV5-5	TRBJ2-3	CASSPGGGGGATDTQYF	TGTGCCAGCAGCCCCGGAGGGGGCGGGGGGGCGACAGATACGCAGTATTTT
.	14	many	TRBV7-9	TRBJ2-6	CASFLFSGANVLTF	TGTGCCAGCTTCCTCTTCTCTGGGGCCAACGTCCTGACTTTC
.	15	.	TRBV21-1	TRBJ2-5	CASSSRLAGSETQYF	TGTGCCAGCAGCAGCCGACTAGCGGGTTCAGAGACCCAGTACTTC
TRBD1	15	few	TRBV7-6	TRBJ2-2	CASSFQGAGTGELFF	TGTGCCAGCAGCTTCCAGGGGGCGGGCACCGGGGAGCTGTTTTTT
TRBD1	17	.	TRBV24-1	TRBJ2-1	CATSDVTGYGSYNEQFF	TGTGCCACCAGTGACGTGACAGGGTACGGCTCCTACAATGAGCAGTTCTTC
TRBD1	12	.	TRBV12-3/TRBV12-4	TRBJ1-2	CASRTGFYGYTF	TGTGCCAGCAGGACAGGGTTCTATGGCTACACCTTC
.	13	.	TRBV12-3/TRBV12-4	TRBJ2-5	CASSSSWGETQYF	TGTGCCAGCAGTTCGTCGTGGGGGGAGACCCAGTACTTC
TRBD1	14	few	TRBV7-9	TRBJ2-7	CASSFSGTGTEQYF	TGTGCCAGCAGCTTCTCCGGGACAGGGACCGAGCAGTACTTC
TRBD2	15	few	TRBV2	TRBJ2-1	CASSERAGAYNEQFF	TGTGCCAGCAGTGAACGAGCGGGGGCCTACAATGAGCAGTTCTTC
.	12	.	TRBV7-9	TRBJ1-2	CASSRNTYGYTF	TGTGCCAGCAGCCGCAATACGTATGGCTACACCTTC
TRBD1	16	few	TRBV9	TRBJ2-3	CASSAIQGISTDTQYF	TGTGCCAGCAGCGCTATACAGGGGATCAGCACAGATACGCAGTATTTT
.	16	.	TRBV2	TRBJ2-3	CASSPGWGSFADTQYF	TGTGCCAGCAGTCCCGGCTGGGGGAGTTTCGCAGATACGCAGTATTTT
.	12	.	TRBV29-1	TRBJ2-1	CSVEGLYNEQFF	TGCAGCGTTGAGGGACTTTACAATGAGCAGTTCTTC
.	14	.	TRBV2	TRBJ2-1	CASSSDTSYNEQFF	TGTGCCAGCAGTTCTGACACTTCCTACAATGAGCAGTTCTTC
.	15	few	TRBV24-1	TRBJ2-3	CATSDPRTGTDTQYF	TGTGCCACCAGTGACCCAAGAACAGGTACTGATACGCAGTATTTT
.	15	few	TRBV24-1	TRBJ2-1	CATSDFGSSYNEQFF	TGTGCCACCAGTGATTTTGGCAGCTCCTACAATGAGCAGTTCTTC
TRBD2	16	few	TRBV7-2	TRBJ2-1	CASSPASGSSYNEQFF	TGTGCCAGCAGCCCAGCTAGCGGGAGCTCCTACAATGAGCAGTTCTTC
TRBD1	16	few	TRBV14	TRBJ2-5	CASSQPGQRNQETQYF	TGTGCCAGCAGCCAGCCGGGACAGAGAAACCAAGAGACCCAGTACTTC
.	12	.	TRBV18	TRBJ1-1	CASSPAGVVAFF	TGTGCCAGCTCACCAGCGGGCGTTGTGGCTTTCTTT
.	13	.	TRBV6-2/TRBV6-3	TRBJ2-7	CASTDSSLYEQYF	TGTGCCAGCACCGACAGCTCCCTCTACGAGCAGTACTTC
.	13	few	TRBV6-5	TRBJ2-1	CASRSYSYNEQFF	TGTGCCAGCAGGAGCTACTCCTACAATGAGCAGTTCTTC
.	16	.	TRBV12-3/TRBV12-4	TRBJ2-3	CASRGTFQEGTDTQYF	TGTGCCAGCAGAGGGACATTCCAGGAGGGGACAGATACGCAGTATTTT
.	15	few	TRBV6-5	TRBJ2-7	CASSQSGGGFYEQYF	TGTGCCAGCAGCCAATCCGGCGGGGGCTTTTACGAGCAGTACTTC
TRBD1	15	.	TRBV7-2	TRBJ1-2	CASSFIRDRHYGYTF	TGTGCCAGCAGCTTTATCCGGGACAGACACTATGGCTACACCTTC
.	13	.	TRBV13	TRBJ2-1	CASSLASSNEQFF	TGTGCCAGCAGCTTGGCATCGAGCAATGAGCAGTTCTTC
.	12	few	TRBV25-1	TRBJ2-7	CASSETWYEQYF	TGTGCCAGCAGTGAAACTTGGTACGAGCAGTACTTC
TRBD2	14	once	TRBV9	TRBJ2-5	CASSVGLAGETQYF	TGTGCCAGCAGCGTAGGGCTAGCGGGAGAGACCCAGTACTTC
.	12	.	TRBV5-5	TRBJ2-7	CASLAEGYEQYF	TGTGCCAGCTTGGCCGAGGGCTACGAGCAGTACTTC
TRBD1	18	.	TRBV10-3	TRBJ2-7	CAISETSGRDSRPYEQYF	TGTGCCATCAGTGAAACCTCGGGACGGGACAGCCGACCCTACGAGCAGTACTTC
TRBD1	15	few	TRBV10-2	TRBJ1-2	CASSESGQGGYGYTF	TGCGCCAGCAGTGAGTCGGGACAGGGCGGCTATGGCTACACCTTC
TRBD1	15	.	TRBV24-1	TRBJ2-3	CATSDLSRGLDTQYF	TGTGCCACCAGTGATTTATCCAGGGGGCTTGATACGCAGTATTTT
.	15	.	TRBV7-2	TRBJ2-7	CASSFYRTLGNEQYF	TGTGCCAGCAGCTTCTACAGGACCCTCGGGAACGAGCAGTACTTC
TRBD1	15	.	TRBV7-9	TRBJ1-6	CASSSGTGEVGTLHF	TGTGCCAGCAGCTCCGGGACAGGGGAAGTCGGGACCCTCCACTTT
TRBD1	12	few	TRBV20-1	TRBJ2-3	CSAKQPGQTQYF	TGCAGTGCTAAGCAGCCGGGACAGACGCAGTATTTT
.	11	.	TRBV20-1	TRBJ2-7	CSALNGYEQYF	TGCAGTGCCCTCAATGGCTACGAGCAGTACTTC
TRBD2	14	.	TRBV6-5	TRBJ2-7	CASSVGAGVYEQYF	TGTGCCAGCAGCGTTGGGGCGGGAGTCTACGAGCAGTACTTC
.	13	.	TRBV19	TRBJ1-1	CASSMYRSTEAFF	TGTGCCAGTAGTATGTACAGGTCAACTGAAGCTTTCTTT
.	12	.	TRBV19	TRBJ2-7	CASKNPQGNQYF	TGTGCCAGTAAAAACCCCCAGGGAAACCAGTACTTC
TRBD1	15	few	TRBV10-3	TRBJ2-1	CAISGGQALYNEQFF	TGTGCCATCAGTGGGGGACAGGCCCTCTACAATGAGCAGTTCTTC
TRBD2	15	few	TRBV15	TRBJ2-1	CATSRVASGKYEQFF	TGTGCCACCAGCAGAGTGGCTAGCGGGAAATACGAGCAGTTCTTC
TRBD1	14	.	TRBV9	TRBJ1-1	CASSARPDRGKAFF	TGTGCCAGCAGCGCGAGACCAGACAGGGGAAAAGCTTTCTTT
TRBD1	14	.	TRBV20-1	TRBJ2-1	CSASGTGPYNEQFF	TGCAGTGCTAGTGGGACAGGCCCCTACAATGAGCAGTTCTTC
.	10	few	TRBV6-6	TRBJ2-3	CASGDYTQYF	TGTGCCAGCGGCGACTATACGCAGTATTTT
.	11	many	TRBV6-2/TRBV6-3	TRBJ2-2	CASSYAGELFF	TGTGCCAGCAGTTACGCCGGGGAGCTGTTTTTT
.	14	.	TRBV7-9	TRBJ1-5	CASSSSLAHQPQHF	TGTGCCAGCAGCTCGAGCCTGGCTCATCAGCCCCAGCATTTT
.	14	few	TRBV10-2	TRBJ2-1	CASSKVAEHNEQFF	TGCGCCAGCAGTAAGGTAGCGGAGCACAATGAGCAGTTCTTC
.	17	few	TRBV11-3	TRBJ2-5	CASSLNPGDSGRETQYF	TGTGCCAGCAGCTTAAACCCCGGAGATAGCGGCCGGGAGACCCAGTACTTC
TRBD1	15	few	TRBV5-1	TRBJ2-3	CASSLWTGTPDTQYF	TGCGCCAGCAGCCTCTGGACAGGGACCCCAGATACGCAGTATTTT